What follows are 3 T cell receptor beta chains derived from one specimen sequenced in a study of blood T cell repertoires in COVID-19. The repertoire was sequenced with immunoSEQ multiplex PCR; TCRdb's copy has only in-frame clones and lacks some. This table has 200,000 to 250,000 clones, approximately 81% appearing once. Sequenced material: PBMCs or T cells enriched from blood (not recorded which). These receptors came from a woman aged 45-65 years with acute COVID-19.

CDR3 sequence (DNA): TGTGCCAGCAGCTACACAGGGGGCTCAACTAATGAAAAACTGTTTTTT. Amino acid sequence: CASSYTGGSTNEKLFF. The V and J genes are TRBV11-2 and TRBJ1-4; TRBD1 aligns across 9 bases. This CDR3 has 16 amino acids. V gave up 4 bases and J gave up 0 bases; unmatched junction bases: 3. Germline values: CDR1 SGHAT, CDR2 FQNNGV.

The chain combines TRBV5-1 with TRBJ2-2; TRBD1 agrees at 10 bases. Germline CDR1 and CDR2: SGHRS and YFSETQ. V was clipped by 7 bases and J by 7 bases; unmatched bases: 7. The CDR3 is made up of 14 amino acids. CDR3: CASARTGGYGELFF. The CDR3 nucleotides are TGCGCCAGCGCACGGACAGGGGGTTACGGGGAGCTGTTTTTT.

CDR3 loop: CASGRIGQADQGNQPQHF. In DNA, the CDR3 is TGTGCTAGTGGTCGAATAGGACAGGCCGATCAGGGCAATCAGCCCCAGCATTTT. The rearrangement links TRBV12-5 to TRBJ1-5; 7 bases map to TRBD1. The CDR3 length is 18 residues. Germline CDR1 reads LGHNT; CDR2 reads FRNRAP. The V gene end was trimmed by 5 bases and the J gene end by 2 bases; junction bases not matched to a gene: 15.